This T cell receptor (beta chain) was identified during a study of blood T cell repertoires in COVID-19. Overall study: The United States, Italy and Spain were the sources of the acute and convalescent COVID-19 samples. In each case, the material was cDNA or gDNA derived from T cells, B-cell-depleted T cells, or PBMCs.

Cohort assignment relied on participant-reported clinical history. Original data processing: Reference gene primers were amplified, and this amplification served to estimate nucleated cell counts. The repertoire was sequenced with immunoSEQ multiplex PCR; TCRdb's copy has only in-frame clones and lacks some. V and J calls and clone size are as listed in that table; D and trimming were resolved from the DNA. The sample has some 200,000 clones, 75% to 85% seen once; the top ten hold about 7%. Unmatched junction bases numbered 5, after V lost 5 bases and J lost 2 bases. Germline lookup yields CDR1 SQVTM and CDR2 ANQGSEA. The CDR3 extends over 15 amino acids.

V gene TRBV29-1 combines with J gene TRBJ2-7, with 14 bases lining up with TRBD2. The origin of this receptor is a woman in her forties with acute COVID-19. Sequencing was done on a sample of PBMCs or T cells enriched from blood (not recorded which). The CDR3 coding sequence is TGCAGCGTTACCGGGACTAGCGGGAGCCCCTACGAGCAGTACTTC. It is translated as CSVTGTSGSPYEQYF.